Included here is one T cell receptor beta chain sequence, with context. Per the germline V gene, CDR1 is KGHSH and CDR2 is LQKENI. Germline trimming cut 3 bases from V and 6 bases from J; bases unmatched to any gene: 9. The CDR3 length is 15 residues. Generated by immunoSEQ multiplex PCR, the TCRdb table keeps only in-frame clones and is missing some. The sample shows about 250,000 clones, about nine tenths of them seen only once. The data were taken from a study of blood T cell repertoires in COVID-19. The V and J genes are TRBV18 and TRBJ2-7, with TRBD1 matching 9 bases. The clonotype was recovered from a man aged 35-49 years who had recovered from COVID-19. Sequenced sample: PBMCs or T cells enriched from blood (not recorded which). CDR3 in DNA: TGTGCCAGCTCACCTGGTAGGACAGGGGTTCTCGAGCAGTACTTC. Its translation: CASSPGRTGVLEQYF.